Listed here are 8 T cell receptor beta chains from one sample, sequenced in a study of cytomegalovirus exposure and HLA in healthy donors. The PCR employed 60 Vbeta primers together with 13 Jbeta primers. Profiled with immunoSEQ multiplex PCR; TCRdb holds only in-frame clones, not every one. The repertoire has some 150,000 clones, 80% of them found once; the top ten carry over 1%. The sample consisted of PBMCs. These receptors originate from a woman in her fifties or sixties in good health and CMV-seronegative.

The chain recombines TRBV15 with TRBJ1-2, with 7 bases fitting TRBD1. The V gene end was trimmed by 0 bases and the J gene end by 8 bases; junction bases not matched to a gene: 9. This CDR3 region has 15 residues. Looked up from germline, CDR1 is LNHNV and CDR2 is YYDKDF (reference sequence). The chain's CDR3 is CATSRENPTGYGYTF. In DNA form, the CDR3 reads TGTGCCACCAGCAGAGAGAACCCGACAGGGTACGGCTACACCTTC.

V is TRBV19 and J is TRBJ2-3; the D gene is possibly TRBD1 (5 bases). Germline lookup yields CDR1 LNHDA and CDR2 SQIVND (reference sequence). Trimming cost V 2 bases and J 6 bases, with 6 bases left between them. The CDR3 has 12 amino acids. CDR3 residues: CASSISGDTQYF. Written as DNA, the CDR3 is TGTGCCAGTAGTATATCAGGGGATACGCAGTATTTT.

This chain joins TRBV7-9 and TRBJ2-2; the D gene is possibly TRBD2 (6 bases). Trimming cost V 8 bases and J 4 bases, with 14 bases left between them. Germline loops: CDR1 SEHNR, CDR2 FQNEAQ (reference sequence). There are 14 residues in the CDR3. CDR3 amino acids: CASGGTEGTGELFF. CDR3 nucleotide sequence: TGTGCCAGCGGCGGGACGGAGGGCACCGGGGAGCTGTTTTTT.

CDR3 in amino acids: CASSLLSPGTYNEQFF. In nucleotides, the CDR3 is TGCGCCAGCAGCCTCCTCTCGCCCGGGACATACAATGAGCAGTTCTTC. The chain employs TRBV4-3 and TRBJ2-1, with D perhaps matching TRBD1 (6 bases). CDR1 is LGHNA and CDR2 is YSLEER in the germline V gene. V lost 4 bases, J lost 4 bases, and 17 bases lay in between. The CDR3 is 16 amino acids.

J is TRBJ1-2 and V is TRBV7-3; D perhaps matches TRBD1 (6 bases). The CDR3 has 12 amino acids. With 5 bases removed from V and 7 bases from J, the gap between germline ends came to 11 bases. Germline values: CDR1 SGHTA, CDR2 FQGTGA. CDR3 loop: CASSLGGFGYTF. CDR3 nucleotide sequence: TGTGCCAGCAGCCTAGGGGGTTTTGGCTACACCTTC.

This clone was seen only once. The chain links TRBV28 to TRBJ2-7; 7 nucleotides align to TRBD2. J was trimmed by 2 bases and V by 6 bases; bases with no gene match: 13. Per germline, CDR1 MDHEN and CDR2 SYDVKM. The CDR3 is 16 amino acids. The CDR3 DNA reads TGTGCCAGCAGCCCAAGCGGGGTTGTAGTAACCTACGAGCAGTACTTC. This translates into CASSPSGVVVTYEQYF.

This clone was counted a few times. This rearrangement joins TRBV5-1 to TRBJ2-5; tentative D call: TRBD2 (5 bases). Per the germline V gene, CDR1 is SGHRS and CDR2 is YFSETQ. The CDR3 runs 14 residues. V was clipped by 2 bases and J by 4 bases, with 12 bases between them. CDR3 nucleotide sequence: TGCGCCAGCAGCTTAGGGCTAGCTTCAGAGACCCAGTACTTC. This encodes CASSLGLASETQYF.

This rearrangement joins TRBV5-4 to TRBJ1-2, with TRBD1 matching over 7 bases. V was clipped by 1 base and J by 2 bases; unmatched bases: 5. The CDR3 covers 15 residues. Germline V gene lookup returns CDR1 SGHNT and CDR2 YYREEE (reference sequence). The CDR3 DNA follows: TGTGCCAGCAGCTTGCCGACAGGGACAAACTATGGCTACACCTTC. It codes for CASSLPTGTNYGYTF.